This record covers a single T cell receptor beta chain. The clone's antigen remains unknown. Base-call qualities are not available, and no considerably larger clone is one nucleotide away. CD4+CD45RO+CD25- cells were isolated as memory CD4+ T cells. Tregs, naive and memory CD4+ T cells from tumor, blood and ipsilateral draining lymph nodes of about five breast cancer patients underwent full-length TCR alpha and beta sequencing. Tumor tissue and lymph nodes from ipsilateral axillary dissection were perfused with PBS, minced and digested with collagenase I and hyaluronidase. Mononuclear cells from lymph nodes or over 45 ml of peripheral blood were isolated by Ficoll density gradient centrifugation. FACS confirmed that the sorted cell populations were more than 90% pure. The sample originates from a study (dated by TCRdb to between 2014 and 2017). In the study overall: The study tested whether tumor-infiltrating Tregs in breast cancer are recruited from blood Tregs or converted in situ from other CD4+ T cell subsets.

Summary of the overall study and its limitations: The larger-cohort validation was restricted to a single TCR beta V-J rearrangement rather than whole repertoires. The TCR gene usage of tumor memory CD4+ T cells clustered together with blood and lymph node memory CD4+ cells and with lymph node naive CD4+ cells. The greatest overlap of tumor-infiltrating Treg TCR alpha and beta sequences was with tumor naive CD4+ T cells, followed next by blood naive CD4+ T cells.

Full-length TCR variable regions were amplified by 5' RACE PCR with constant-region reverse primers, and semi-nested PCR with Nested Universal Primer A was subsequently performed. Using the ReliaPrep RNA Cell Miniprep System, total RNA was extracted, and the SMARTer RACE 5'/3' Kit was then used to reverse transcribe the RNA into 5'RACE-ready cDNA. Full-length TCR alpha and beta libraries were barcoded with multiplex adaptors and sequenced on an Illumina MiSeq. On the study's bioinformatics: Sequencing data were pooled across the five patients for each of nine subset-tissue groups and compared by unsupervised clustering of TCR gene usage. The Morisita-Horn index was used to calculate repertoire similarity, with shared sequences weighted by how much each contributed to each repertoire. TCRdb reran the public reads through fastp at Q25 and MiXCR, keeping productive beta chains. For every CDR3 protein sequence, its rows merge into one entry that carries the most common genes and DNA. TCRdb's processing, not the study's, gives the V and J calls here. The sample contains some 62,000 distinct CDR3 sequences, 22% of them found a single time. Of the sample, approximately 3.1% is held by the ten largest clones.

This clonotype was obtained from a female donor with breast cancer. What was sequenced was memory CD4+ T cells sorted from a lymph node. The cell subset or site label, as the study defines it: memory CD4+ T cells, CD4+CD45RO+CD25-.

The bases read TGTGCCAGCAGCTTGGGAAGGGAGGATGAGCAGTACTTC. This gives the protein CASSLGREDEQYF. The chain is encoded by TRBV7-9 joined to TRBJ2-7; the best D guess is TRBD2, with 6 bases matching. From the cysteine up to the phenylalanine, the CDR3 has a length of 13 residues. The kept DNA is CDR3 alone, 39 bases in frame from the first base. The germline V gene (reference sequence) supplies CDR1 SEHNR and CDR2 FQNEAQ. Trimming takes 3 bases from V and 7 bases from J, and the germline ends sit 13 bases apart.